The 5 T cell receptor beta chains given below trace back to one sample, sequenced in a study of blood T cell repertoires in COVID-19. Some clones are missing from TCRdb's copy, which holds only in-frame ones; the method was immunoSEQ multiplex PCR. The sample records approximately 220,000 clones, 80% to 90% being singletons. The specimen was peripheral blood. Every receptor here comes from a man between 45 and 60 years old with acute or convalescent COVID-19.

In its sample, this clone was seen a few times. The gene calls are TRBV7-9 and TRBJ1-2, with 10 positions matching TRBD1. After removal of 4 bases from V and 4 bases from J, the junction contained 6 bases not matched to a gene. In germline, CDR1 is SEHNR, CDR2 FQNEAQ (reference sequence). The CDR3 contains 15 residues. CDR3 sequence (DNA): TGTGCCAGCAGCTCCACGGACAGGGGGACCTATGGCTACACCTTC. This codes for CASSSTDRGTYGYTF.

The V gene is TRBV27, the J gene TRBJ2-7; possible D gene TRBD2, 7 bases. Germline V gives CDR1 MNHEY, CDR2 SMNVEV (reference sequence). V was pared by 3 bases and J by 4 bases, with 19 bases between. CDR3 length equals 16 residues. CDR3 protein: CASSFRAGAIGYEQYF. The CDR3 DNA is TGTGCCAGCAGTTTCCGGGCGGGGGCGATCGGTTACGAGCAGTACTTC.

The chain has TRBV27 and TRBJ2-7; maybe TRBD1 (6 bases). CDR1 and CDR2 (germline): MNHEY, SMNVEV (reference sequence). Trimming cost V 6 bases and J 0 bases, with 21 bases left between them. The CDR3 length is 17 residues. In nucleotides, the CDR3 is TGTGCCAGCAGCCGGACAGCCGGTGTGTCTCCCTCCTACGAGCAGTACTTC. This gives the protein CASSRTAGVSPSYEQYF.

J is TRBJ1-3 and V is TRBV5-6, with a weak D call TRBD1 (6 bases). V gave up 4 bases and J gave up 6 bases, with 17 bases separating them. The CDR3 sequence is 15 residues long. Germline values: CDR1 SGHDT, CDR2 YYEEEE. The CDR3 loop is CASSRRGGLENTIYF. CDR3 in DNA: TGTGCCAGCAGCCGAAGGGGGGGGCTCGAAAACACCATATATTTT.

V and J are TRBV6-5 and TRBJ2-7, with 9 positions matching TRBD1. Germline lookup yields CDR1 MNHEY and CDR2 SVGAGI. The CDR3 runs to 15 residues. With V trimmed by 5 bases and J by 0 bases, 5 bases remained unmatched. The CDR3 reads CASSMTGGSSYEQYF. Written as DNA, the CDR3 is TGTGCCAGCAGTATGACAGGGGGTAGCTCCTACGAGCAGTACTTC.